The rows below give T cell receptor beta chains drawn from one sample of a study of T cell repertoires in cytomegalovirus infection. Using its own MiXCR run on the reads, TCRdb lists one record per CDR3 protein. The sample records roughly 760,000 distinct CDR3 sequences, 35% to 40% being singletons. Sequenced input: PBMCs. Source of these receptors: a human donor in good health (CMV status not recorded). Some clones in this sample may be carry-over from other donors' samples. CDR3s include the opening cysteine and the closing phenylalanine or tryptophan. The D gene is left open where the match is weak. The listing skips clone size in some rows; elsewhere it reads once, few, many or a size class.

D: .; J: TRBJ1-4; V: TRBV19; size: .; CDR3: CASTRTPLEKLFF; DNA: TGTGCCAGTACGAGGACACCCCTTGAAAAACTGTTTTTT
D: .; J: TRBJ1-1; V: TRBV5-1; size: few; CDR3: CASRDRKNTEAFF; DNA: TGCGCCAGCAGGGACAGAAAGAACACTGAAGCTTTCTTT
D: .; J: TRBJ1-1; V: TRBV12-3/TRBV12-4; size: many; CDR3: CASSPWNTEAFF; DNA: TGTGCCAGCAGCCCCTGGAACACTGAAGCTTTCTTT
D: .; J: TRBJ2-5; V: TRBV12-3/TRBV12-4; size: few; CDR3: CASSPGGTAQETQYF; DNA: TGTGCCAGCAGTCCCGGAGGGACAGCCCAAGAGACCCAGTACTTC
D: TRBD2; J: TRBJ2-2; V: TRBV7-2; size: .; CDR3: CASSLPRGLAGDNTGELFF; DNA: TGTGCCAGCAGCTTACCCCGAGGGCTAGCGGGGGATAACACCGGGGAGCTGTTTTTT
D: TRBD2; J: TRBJ2-6; V: TRBV20-1; size: few; CDR3: CSATGTSGYSGANVLTF; DNA: TGCAGTGCTACCGGGACTAGCGGGTATTCTGGGGCCAACGTCCTGACTTTC
D: .; J: TRBJ1-3; V: TRBV30; size: .; CDR3: CAWSVAGYRNRNTIYF; DNA: TGTGCCTGGAGTGTAGCGGGGTACCGAAACCGAAACACCATATATTTT
D: .; J: TRBJ1-5; V: TRBV18; size: few; CDR3: CASSPGQGYPINQPQHF; DNA: TGTGCCAGCTCACCAGGTCAGGGGTACCCCATTAATCAGCCCCAGCATTTT
D: TRBD1; J: TRBJ1-2; V: TRBV28; size: few; CDR3: CASSAGGAGYGYTF; DNA: TGTGCCAGCAGCGCAGGGGGCGCAGGCTATGGCTACACCTTC
D: .; J: TRBJ1-1; V: TRBV7-6; size: .; CDR3: CASSFLGRRQGEAFF; DNA: TGTGCCAGCAGCTTTTTAGGAAGAAGGCAGGGGGAAGCTTTCTTT
D: .; J: TRBJ2-6; V: TRBV25-1; size: .; CDR3: CASSATLHGAGANVLTF; DNA: TGTGCCAGCAGTGCGACCCTCCATGGGGCCGGGGCCAACGTCCTGACTTTC
D: TRBD1; J: TRBJ1-1; V: TRBV28; size: few; CDR3: CASSLSTGGTNTEAFF; DNA: TGTGCCAGCAGTTTATCGACAGGGGGCACGAACACTGAAGCTTTCTTT
D: TRBD2; J: TRBJ2-7; V: TRBV29-1; size: few; CDR3: CSVEDLAGGSDEQYF; DNA: TGCAGCGTTGAAGATCTAGCGGGAGGGTCGGACGAGCAGTACTTC
D: .; J: TRBJ1-5; V: TRBV6-1; size: .; CDR3: CASSEDRTYQPQHF; DNA: TGTGCCAGCAGTGAGGACAGAACTTATCAGCCCCAGCATTTT
D: TRBD1; J: TRBJ2-7; V: TRBV7-2; size: many; CDR3: CASSRGQGYSYEQYF; DNA: TGTGCCAGCAGCAGGGGACAGGGGTACTCCTACGAGCAGTACTTC
D: TRBD1; J: TRBJ1-2; V: TRBV10-2; size: few; CDR3: CASTSTGGNYGYTF; DNA: TGCGCCAGCACCTCGACAGGGGGAAACTATGGCTACACCTTC
D: .; J: TRBJ1-2; V: TRBV5-1; size: once; CDR3: CASAVDSTNYGYTF; DNA: TGCGCCAGCGCCGTAGACAGTACTAACTATGGCTACACCTTC
D: TRBD1; J: TRBJ2-1; V: TRBV12-3/TRBV12-4; size: few; CDR3: CASSLTGGLQFF; DNA: TGTGCCAGCAGCCTTACAGGGGGTCTCCAGTTCTTC
D: .; J: TRBJ1-1; V: TRBV5-1; size: .; CDR3: CASSLGGASFMNTEAFF; DNA: TGCGCCAGCAGCTTGGGAGGGGCGTCGTTTATGAACACTGAAGCTTTCTTT
D: TRBD2; J: TRBJ2-5; V: TRBV28; size: few; CDR3: CASSFRSGGQETQYF; DNA: TGTGCCAGCAGTTTCAGGAGCGGGGGCCAAGAGACCCAGTACTTC
D: .; J: TRBJ1-6; V: TRBV6-1; size: .; CDR3: CASSPGSSSPLHF; DNA: TGTGCCAGCTCCCCGGGATCAAGTTCACCCCTCCACTTT
D: .; J: TRBJ2-1; V: TRBV12-3/TRBV12-4; size: .; CDR3: CASSSPGAPLNEQFF; DNA: TGTGCCAGCAGCTCTCCCGGGGCCCCTTTGAATGAGCAGTTCTTC
D: .; J: TRBJ2-1; V: TRBV5-1; size: .; CDR3: CASSTVEEQFF; DNA: TGCGCCAGCAGCACCGTTGAGGAGCAGTTCTTC
D: .; J: TRBJ2-3; V: TRBV4-1; size: .; CDR3: CASSQETRGTDTQYF; DNA: TGCGCCAGCAGCCAAGAGACCAGAGGCACAGATACGCAGTATTTT
D: TRBD1; J: TRBJ1-2; V: TRBV7-2; size: few; CDR3: CASSLGPPTGTTNYGYTF; DNA: TGTGCCAGCAGCTTAGGGCCACCGACAGGGACGACAAACTATGGCTACACCTTC
D: .; J: TRBJ2-2; V: TRBV5-1; size: .; CDR3: CASTGGGATSGELFF; DNA: TGCGCCAGCACAGGAGGGGGCGCAACCTCCGGGGAGCTGTTTTTT